The sequence of this T cell receptor beta chain was determined in a study of blood T cell repertoires in COVID-19 (dated by TCRdb to 2020 to 2021). Study-wide context: Samples from collaborators originated in the United States, Italy and Spain and spanned both the acute and convalescent phases of COVID-19. The repertoires were released in a freely available public database meant as a resource for research on the immune response to SARS-CoV-2. Nearly every sample came with metadata listing a de-identified subject ID, COVID-19 status, age in years and sex. Where available, HLA class I and class II types were obtained from metadata supplied by the sample provider rather than from assay-based typing. The material from the prospective study consisted of cDNA or gDNA derived from T cells, B-cell-depleted T cells, or PBMCs. The samples were drawn from two sources: the first 160 participants of the ongoing ImmuneRACE study, and approximately 1,300 subjects contributed by 6 global collaborators. The dataset comprised deeply sampled blood TCRbeta repertoires from subjects exposed to, actively infected with, or recovered from COVID-19.

Each collaborating institution followed its own protocols to collect whole blood in K2EDTA tubes. For TCRbeta analysis, collaborators shipped samples in one of three forms: frozen whole blood, isolated PBMCs, or DNA extracted from either of those sample types. Unmatched junction bases come to 7, with V trimmed by 5 bases and J by 8 bases. CDR3 length: 15 amino acids, cysteine to phenylalanine. Solely the CDR3 DNA is kept, with 45 bases framed from the first base. CDR1 and CDR2 are read off the germline V gene as SGHNT and YENEEA. Overall study outcomes, separate from this receptor: The quantity of clinical and demographic metadata differed by source and by participant and was supplied without curation.

TCRbeta CDR3 regions were amplified from genomic DNA by means of the immunoSEQ Assay, a bias-controlled multiplex PCR. Per the authors' processing: The number of nucleated cells in each sample was estimated from the amplification of reference gene primers within the assay. To quantify the absolute abundance of each unique TCRbeta CDR3 rearrangement, sequence reads were collapsed and filtered. For each sample, productive Simpson clonality was calculated as the square root of Simpson's diversity index over productive rearrangements. TCRdb took this table from immuneACCESS and kept in-frame rearrangements with V and J called. Such tables lack part of the clones; where checked against another copy, unresolved V genes explain under half of the gap, and the rest is unexplained. The V and J calls and the clone size are those of that table, but D and trimming were determined from the DNA. The sample yields 200,000 to 250,000 clones; about 85% were counted once. More than 1.5% of the sample is in the top ten clones.

As concerns this clone: It lacks a known antigen. The record has no base qualities; no much larger clone is one base away.

This clonotype was sampled from a man in his 70s with acute or convalescent COVID-19. This chain is built from TRBV11-3 and TRBJ2-1, with 12 bases aligning to TRBD2. The sequenced sample consisted of peripheral blood. The DNA sequence follows: TGTGCCAGCAGCCTCAGGACTAGCGGGAAGGATGAGCAGTTCTTC. Its product reads: CASSLRTSGKDEQFF.